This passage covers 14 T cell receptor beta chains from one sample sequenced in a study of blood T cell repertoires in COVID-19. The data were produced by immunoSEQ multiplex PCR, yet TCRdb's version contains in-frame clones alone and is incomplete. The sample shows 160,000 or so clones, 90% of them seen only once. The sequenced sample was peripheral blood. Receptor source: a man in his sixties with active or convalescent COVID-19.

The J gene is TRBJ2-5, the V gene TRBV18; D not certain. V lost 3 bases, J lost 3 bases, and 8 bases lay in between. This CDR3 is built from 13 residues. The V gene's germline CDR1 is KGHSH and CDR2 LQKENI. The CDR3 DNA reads TGTGCCAGCTCACCGGTAGCAGAAGAGACCCAGTACTTC. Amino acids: CASSPVAEETQYF.

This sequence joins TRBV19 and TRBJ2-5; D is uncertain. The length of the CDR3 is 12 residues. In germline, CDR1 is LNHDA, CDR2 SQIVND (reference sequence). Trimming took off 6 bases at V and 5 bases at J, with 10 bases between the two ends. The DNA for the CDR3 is TGTGCCAGTAGGGGTCTGCGGGAGACCCAGTACTTC. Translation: CASRGLRETQYF.

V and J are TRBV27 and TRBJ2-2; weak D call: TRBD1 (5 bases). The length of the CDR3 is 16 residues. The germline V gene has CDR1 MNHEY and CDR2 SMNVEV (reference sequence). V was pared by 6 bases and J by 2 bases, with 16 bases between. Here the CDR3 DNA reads TGTGCCAGCAGAGGCTTGGGGCGCGAAAACACCGGGGAGCTGTTTTTT. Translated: CASRGLGRENTGELFF.

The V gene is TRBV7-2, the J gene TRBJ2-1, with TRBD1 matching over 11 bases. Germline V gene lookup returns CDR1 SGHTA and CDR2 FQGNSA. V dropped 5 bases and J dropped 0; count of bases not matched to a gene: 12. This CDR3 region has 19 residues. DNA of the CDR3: TGTGCCAGCAGCCTCCGGACAGGGGGCCATAAAAGCTCCTACAATGAGCAGTTCTTC. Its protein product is CASSLRTGGHKSSYNEQFF.

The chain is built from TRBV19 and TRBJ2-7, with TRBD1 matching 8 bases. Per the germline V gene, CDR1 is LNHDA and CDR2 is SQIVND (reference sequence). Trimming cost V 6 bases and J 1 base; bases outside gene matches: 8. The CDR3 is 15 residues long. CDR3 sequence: CASSSGTGGSYEQYF. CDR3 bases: TGTGCCAGTAGCTCCGGGACAGGTGGTTCCTACGAGCAGTACTTC.

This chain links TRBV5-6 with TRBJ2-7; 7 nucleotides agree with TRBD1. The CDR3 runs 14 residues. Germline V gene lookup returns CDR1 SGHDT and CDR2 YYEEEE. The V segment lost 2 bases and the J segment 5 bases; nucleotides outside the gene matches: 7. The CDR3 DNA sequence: TGTGCCAGCAGCTTTTTAGACAGGGCAGACGAGCAGTACTTC. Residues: CASSFLDRADEQYF.

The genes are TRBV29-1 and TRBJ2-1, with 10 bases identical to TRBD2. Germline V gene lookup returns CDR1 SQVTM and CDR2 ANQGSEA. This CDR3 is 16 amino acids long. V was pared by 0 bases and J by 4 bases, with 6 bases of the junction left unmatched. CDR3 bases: TGCAGCGTTGAAGATTGGTCTAGCGGGAGTTACAATGAGCAGTTCTTC. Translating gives CSVEDWSSGSYNEQFF.

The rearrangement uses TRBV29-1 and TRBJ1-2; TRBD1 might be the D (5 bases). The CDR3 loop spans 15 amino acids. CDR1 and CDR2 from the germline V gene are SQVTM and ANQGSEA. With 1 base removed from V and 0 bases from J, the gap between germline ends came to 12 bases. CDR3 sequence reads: CSVEVWTPTNYGYTF. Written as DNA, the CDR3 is TGCAGCGTTGAAGTTTGGACACCTACTAACTATGGCTACACCTTC.

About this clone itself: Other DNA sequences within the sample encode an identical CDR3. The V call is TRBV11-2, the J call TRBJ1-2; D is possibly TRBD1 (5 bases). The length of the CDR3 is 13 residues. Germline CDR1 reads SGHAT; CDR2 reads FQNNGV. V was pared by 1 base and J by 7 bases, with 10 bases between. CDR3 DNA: TGTGCCAGCAGCTTAGCGGGGGGAGGTGGCTACACCTTC. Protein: CASSLAGGGGYTF.

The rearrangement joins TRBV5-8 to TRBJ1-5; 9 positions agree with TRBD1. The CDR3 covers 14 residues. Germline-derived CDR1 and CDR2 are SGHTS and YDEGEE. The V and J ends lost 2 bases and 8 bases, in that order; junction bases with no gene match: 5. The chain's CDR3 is CASSLRQGGKPQHF. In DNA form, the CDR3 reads TGTGCCAGCAGCTTAAGACAGGGGGGTAAGCCCCAGCATTTT.

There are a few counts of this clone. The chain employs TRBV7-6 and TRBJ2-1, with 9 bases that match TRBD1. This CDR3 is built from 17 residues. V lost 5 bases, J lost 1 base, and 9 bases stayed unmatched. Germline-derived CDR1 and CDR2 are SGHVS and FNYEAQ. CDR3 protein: CASSNRDRAFSYNEQFF. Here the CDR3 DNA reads TGTGCCAGCAGCAACCGGGACAGGGCATTTTCCTACAATGAGCAGTTCTTC.

The CDR3 DNA is TGCAGCGTCTCGGGAAACACTGAAGCTTTCTTT. This codes for CSVSGNTEAFF. This chain uses TRBV29-1 with TRBJ1-1, with D uncertain. This CDR3 region has 11 residues. With 6 bases removed from V and 2 bases from J, the gap between germline ends came to 7 bases. Germline V gene lookup returns CDR1 SQVTM and CDR2 ANQGSEA. The full variable domain, rest sourced from reference TRBV29-1 and TRBJ1-1, is SAVISQKPSRDICQRGTSLTIQCQVDSQVTMMFWYRQQPGQSLTLIATANQGSEATYESGFVIDKFPISRPNLTFSTLTVSNMSPEDSSIYLCSVSGNTEAFFGQGTRLTVV.

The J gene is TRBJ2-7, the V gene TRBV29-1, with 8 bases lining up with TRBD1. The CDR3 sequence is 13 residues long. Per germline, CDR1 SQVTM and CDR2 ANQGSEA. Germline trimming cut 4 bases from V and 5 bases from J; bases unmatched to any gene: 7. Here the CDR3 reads CSVVGQAENEQYF. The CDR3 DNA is TGCAGCGTTGTGGGACAGGCGGAGAACGAGCAGTACTTC.

The CDR3 DNA sequence: TGTGCCAGTAGTATCACGAGGAACACTGAAGCTTTCTTT. Residues: CASSITRNTEAFF. The rearrangement uses TRBV19 and TRBJ1-1, with unresolved D. CDR1 is LNHDA, CDR2 SQIVND, per germline (reference sequence). This CDR3 has 13 residues. V was cut by 3 bases and J by 1 base, with 6 bases left in between.